The 20 T cell receptor beta chains in this list originate from one sample, sequenced in a study of response to subunit inactivated influenza vaccine. One entry per CDR3 protein, called by TCRdb with MiXCR from the RT-PCR reads. The sample contains approximately 480,000 distinct CDR3 sequences, about a tenth of which appear only once. The sample was PBMCs from blood, taken about 6 weeks after vaccination. The receptors come from a man aged 45-65 years who received an inactivated influenza vaccine.

This clonotype came up many times. The chain is built from TRBV4-2 and TRBJ2-1; TRBD1 or TRBD2 may be the D gene (5 bases each). Between the trimmed V and J ends, which lost 0 bases and 0 bases, there was a span of 12 bases. This CDR3 is 17 amino acids long. From germline, CDR1 is LGHNA and CDR2 YNFKEQ. The CDR3 region has the DNA TGTGCCAGCAGCCAAGATGGGACGGGTTCCTCCTACAATGAGCAGTTCTTC. Encoded protein: CASSQDGTGSSYNEQFF.

This clonotype was observed a few times. The chain links TRBV10-2 to TRBJ2-4; no definite D call. Germline CDR1 reads WSHSY; CDR2 reads SAAADI. The CDR3 extends over 14 amino acids. Trimming shortened V by 3 bases and J by 0 bases, and 6 bases separated the two germline ends. The CDR3 protein is CASSEALAKNIQYF. The DNA of the CDR3 is TGCGCCAGCAGTGAAGCTTTAGCCAAAAACATTCAGTACTTC.

There are a few counts of this clonotype. The rearrangement joins TRBV28 to TRBJ2-3; D is perhaps TRBD1 (6 bases). The CDR3 spans 15 residues. Trimming stripped 5 bases from V and 3 bases from J, with 15 bases between. CDR1 MDHEN and CDR2 SYDVKM come from the germline V gene. The CDR3 here is CASSQQQGGTDTQYF. The CDR3 nucleotides read TGTGCCAGCAGTCAACAACAGGGCGGAACAGATACGCAGTATTTT.

This clonotype was counted ten times or more. The chain combines TRBV27 with TRBJ2-4; TRBD1 or TRBD2 may be the D gene (5 bases each). V shed 7 bases and J shed 5 bases, with 12 bases lying between them. Germline CDR1 and CDR2: MNHEY and SMNVEV (reference sequence). This CDR3 region has 13 residues. The CDR3 region has the DNA TGTGCCAGCAAACTAACGGGACAAAACATTCAGTACTTC. Translating gives CASKLTGQNIQYF.

The chain is built from TRBV7-9 and TRBJ2-3, with D possibly being TRBD2 (6 bases). The CDR3 consists of 14 residues. Germline V gives CDR1 SEHNR, CDR2 FQNEAQ (reference sequence). V lost 6 bases and J 0 bases, leaving 10 bases between the germline ends. The CDR3 spells CASRPGRSTDTQYF. In DNA form, the CDR3 reads TGTGCCAGCAGACCGGGGAGGAGCACAGATACGCAGTATTTT.

The CDR3 here is CASSLYQGNQPQHF. The CDR3 coding sequence is TGTGCCAGCAGTTTGTATCAGGGCAATCAGCCCCAGCATTTT. This sequence joins TRBV12-3 or TRBV12-4 and TRBJ1-5; D is ambiguous. This CDR3 spans 14 amino acids. V was pared by 3 bases and J by 2 bases, with 8 bases between.

This clonotype appeared a few times. The chain employs TRBV4-1 and TRBJ2-1, with TRBD2 matching over 13 bases. Per germline, CDR1 MGHRA and CDR2 YSYEKL. CDR3 length equals 20 residues. After removal of 4 bases from V and 1 base from J, the junction contained 13 bases not matched to a gene. The CDR3 region has the DNA TGCGCCAGCAGCCTTCCGGGACTAGCGGGGTTGGCTAGGTCCTACAATGAGCAGTTCTTC. Translation gives CASSLPGLAGLARSYNEQFF.

This clonotype was recorded at least ten times. The CDR3 region is CASSFTVNYGYTF. The CDR3 DNA follows: TGTGCCAGCAGCTTTACAGTTAACTATGGCTACACCTTC. V gene TRBV7-8 combines with J gene TRBJ1-2; D is ambiguous. The CDR3 loop spans 13 amino acids. Trimming took off 3 bases at V and 1 base at J, with 6 bases between the two ends. Germline CDR1 reads SGHVS; CDR2 reads FQNEAQ.

This chain joins TRBV5-1 and TRBJ2-1; tentatively, D is TRBD1 (5 bases). Per germline, CDR1 SGHRS and CDR2 YFSETQ. V shed 0 bases and J shed 7 bases, with 11 bases lying between them. The CDR3 sequence is 14 residues long. The CDR3 DNA follows: TGCGCCAGCAGCTTGGCGACAGCAGCGAATGAGCAGTTCTTC. Protein: CASSLATAANEQFF.

Many counts were recorded for this clonotype. V gene TRBV7-2 combines with J gene TRBJ2-3; no definite D call. V lost 4 bases, J lost 2 bases, and 4 bases lay in between. The CDR3 loop spans 12 amino acids. Germline loops: CDR1 SGHTA, CDR2 FQGNSA. Written as DNA, the CDR3 is TGTGCCAGCAGCTATTTCACAGATACGCAGTATTTT. Translation: CASSYFTDTQYF.

Of note for this clonotype: A read error is likely, as this CDR3 ends without the conserved phenylalanine or tryptophan. This rearrangement joins TRBV28 to TRBJ2-7; D may be TRBD1 (6 bases). Trimming removed 6 bases from V and 4 bases from J, with 13 bases in between. This CDR3 region has 13 residues. Germline CDR1 is MDHEN and CDR2 is SYDVKM. The CDR3, as DNA: TGTGCCAGCAGCCAGGGGAATGAGTACGAGCAGTACTTA. It codes for CASSQGNEYEQYL.

This clonotype was seen only a few times. This sequence joins TRBV14 and TRBJ2-7; D uncertain. The V end lost 4 bases, the J end lost 3 bases, and 13 bases lay between the germline ends. The CDR3 covers 14 residues. The germline gives CDR1 SGHDN, CDR2 FVKESK. CDR3 loop: CASSPDWGSYEQYF. As DNA, the CDR3 is TGTGCCAGCAGCCCTGATTGGGGTAGCTACGAGCAGTACTTC.

J is TRBJ2-1 and V is TRBV27, with 9 bases aligning to TRBD2. Germline lookup yields CDR1 MNHEY and CDR2 SMNVEV (reference sequence). The CDR3 consists of 15 residues. The V gene end was trimmed by 1 base and the J gene end by 10 bases; junction bases not matched to a gene: 8. This chain's CDR3 is CASSLYSRGGLEQFF. The CDR3 region has the DNA TGTGCCAGCAGTTTATACTCGCGGGGGGGCTTGGAGCAGTTCTTC.

This clonotype was detected many times. This chain's CDR3 is CAISVEAANTEAFF. The CDR3 DNA follows: TGTGCCATCAGTGTCGAGGCCGCGAACACTGAAGCTTTCTTT. The chain recombines TRBV10-3 with TRBJ1-1; the D is unclear. This CDR3 region has 14 residues. In germline, CDR1 is ENHRY, CDR2 SYGVKD. Trimming pared 4 bases from V and 1 base from J, leaving 10 bases between.

This clonotype has a count of ten or more. V and J are TRBV2 and TRBJ1-2; D is unresolved. CDR3 size: 12 residues. V was pared by 3 bases and J by 4 bases, with 6 bases between. CDR1 and CDR2 (germline): SNHLY, FYNNEI. The CDR3 DNA sequence: TGTGCCAGCAGTGAGGCAGGCTATGGCTACACCTTC. Its protein product is CASSEAGYGYTF. The full variable domain, in which reference TRBV2 and TRBJ1-2 provide the parts outside the CDR3, is EPEVTQTPSHQVTQMGQEVILRCVPISNHLYFYWYRQILGQKVEFLVSFYNNEISEKSEIFDDQFSVERPDGSNFTLKIRSTKLEDSAMYFCASSEAGYGYTFGSGTRLTVV.

The chain has TRBV11-1 and TRBJ2-6; 8 bases are shared with TRBD1. The V gene's germline CDR1 is SGHAT and CDR2 FQDESV (reference sequence). This CDR3 spans 18 amino acids. The DNA for the CDR3 is TGTACCCTCAGTTTAGCTGTGACAGGGGTTGCTGGGGCCAACGTCCTGACTTTC. This codes for CTLSLAVTGVAGANVLTF. The whole variable domain, filled in from reference TRBV11-1 and TRBJ2-6, reads EAEVAQSPRYKITEKSQAVAFWCDPISGHATLYWYRQILGQGPELLVQFQDESVVDDSQLPKDRFSAERLKGVDSTLKIQPAELGDSAMYLCTLSLAVTGVAGANVLTFGAGSRLTVL.

The chain couples TRBV6-2 or TRBV6-3 to TRBJ1-5; D ambiguous. Trimming took off 2 bases at V and 8 bases at J, with 7 bases between the two ends. Germline-derived CDR1 and CDR2 are MNHEY and SVGEGT. The CDR3 is made up of 12 amino acids. CDR3 bases: TGTGCCAGCAGTTACCCGAGGGAGCCCCAGCATTTT. Translation: CASSYPREPQHF.

This clonotype occurred many times. The chain joins TRBV7-2 to TRBJ2-7; D remains unclear. There are 12 residues in the CDR3. Germline lookup yields CDR1 SGHTA and CDR2 FQGNSA. Trimming took off 4 bases at V and 2 bases at J, with 6 bases between the two ends. CDR3 sequence (DNA): TGTGCCAGCAGCTCCTACCCCTACGAGCAGTACTTC. Its protein is CASSSYPYEQYF. Looking up the rest from reference TRBV7-2 and TRBJ2-7 gives the full variable domain: GAGVSQSPSNKVTEKGKDVELRCDPISGHTALYWYRQSLGQGLEFLIYFQGNSAPDKSGLPSDRFSAERTGGSVSTLTIQRTQQEDSAVYLCASSSYPYEQYFGPGTRLTVT.

The chain employs TRBV20-1 and TRBJ2-1, with D maybe TRBD2 (5 bases). Germline V gives CDR1 DFQATT, CDR2 SNEGSKA (reference sequence). The germline V and J ends were trimmed by 2 bases and 5 bases, with 13 bases remaining between them. The CDR3 is 14 amino acids. CDR3 bases: TGCAGTGCTAGACGCGAGACTACTGACAATGAGCAGTTCTTC. It is translated as CSARRETTDNEQFF.

A few counts support this clonotype. The V call is TRBV5-1, the J call TRBJ2-1; D perhaps matches TRBD2 (7 bases). CDR1 and CDR2 from the germline V gene are SGHRS and YFSETQ. The V end was cut by 0 bases, the J end by 7 bases, with 20 bases between. The CDR3 length is 17 residues. The CDR3 DNA sequence: TGCGCCAGCAGCTTGGCCTCCGGACTAGGAGGGGGGAATGAGCAGTTCTTC. Amino acid sequence: CASSLASGLGGGNEQFF.